One sample yielded the 25 T cell receptor beta chains listed below, sequenced in a study of cytomegalovirus exposure and HLA in healthy donors. The primer mix had 60 Vbeta and 13 Jbeta primers. Produced via immunoSEQ multiplex PCR; TCRdb's table is partial and in-frame only. The profile covers roughly 190,000 clones, with around 79% appearing a single time and approximately 1.5% taken by the ten largest. The sample was PBMCs. These receptor sequences come from a woman aged 18-30 years in good health and CMV-seronegative.

This clone was recorded only once. The chain recombines TRBV7-9 with TRBJ1-2, with TRBD1 matching 8 bases. In germline, CDR1 is SEHNR, CDR2 FQNEAQ (reference sequence). V lost 4 bases, J lost 5 bases, and 6 bases stayed unmatched. The CDR3 runs 14 residues. CDR3 sequence: CASSSGQGSYGYTF. The CDR3 region has the DNA TGTGCCAGCAGCTCCGGACAGGGTTCTTATGGCTACACCTTC.

J is TRBJ2-7 and V is TRBV11-3; 13 bases fit TRBD2. V trimming: 5 bases; J trimming: 4 bases; junction bases outside the gene matches: 5. This CDR3 is 15 amino acids long. Germline CDR1 reads SGHNT; CDR2 reads YENEEA. The CDR3 sequence: CASSEGLAGVYEQYF. CDR3 sequence (DNA): TGTGCCAGCAGCGAAGGACTAGCGGGAGTTTACGAGCAGTACTTC.

CDR3 in amino acids: CASSRQGNTEAFF. The DNA for the CDR3 is TGTGCCAGCTCACGCCAGGGGAACACTGAAGCTTTCTTT. The rearrangement joins TRBV18 to TRBJ1-1; tentatively, D is TRBD1 (5 bases). Between the trimmed V and J ends, which lost 4 bases and 1 base, there was a span of 7 bases. The CDR3 has 13 residues. The germline CDR1 and CDR2 sequences are KGHSH and LQKENI.

V gene TRBV5-6 combines with J gene TRBJ1-2; possible D gene TRBD1, 6 bases. Germline loops: CDR1 SGHDT, CDR2 YYEEEE. The CDR3 is 17 residues long. V lost 7 bases and J 2 bases, leaving 24 bases between the germline ends. DNA of the CDR3: TGTGCCAGCGGTTCCATTCAGAACAGGGAGACGAACTATGGCTACACCTTC. Translated, it gives CASGSIQNRETNYGYTF.

The V gene is TRBV6-5, the J gene TRBJ1-5, with D hard to call. Germline CDR1 reads MNHEY; CDR2 reads SVGAGI. V lost 6 bases and J 3 bases, leaving 12 bases between the germline ends. The CDR3 has 14 amino acids. DNA for the CDR3: TGTGCCAGCAGACCGGGTCCCGACAATCAGCCCCAGCATTTT. It specifies CASRPGPDNQPQHF.

The chain links TRBV5-1 to TRBJ1-2; D unresolved. Per the germline V gene, CDR1 is SGHRS and CDR2 is YFSETQ. Trimming pared 7 bases from V and 4 bases from J, leaving 14 bases between. The CDR3 runs to 13 residues. The CDR3 is CASGEGGIYGYTF. In nucleotides, the CDR3 is TGCGCCAGCGGAGAAGGCGGGATCTATGGCTACACCTTC. Looking up the rest from reference TRBV5-1 and TRBJ1-2 gives the full variable domain: KAGVTQTPRYLIKTRGQQVTLSCSPISGHRSVSWYQQTPGQGLQFLFEYFSETQRNKGNFPGRFSGRQFSNSRSEMNVSTLELGDSALYLCASGEGGIYGYTFGSGTRLTVV.

J is TRBJ1-5 and V is TRBV2, with TRBD1 identical over 7 bases. Losses at the gene ends were 2 bases for V and 15 bases for J; bases not matched to a gene: 13. The CDR3 has 14 amino acids. Germline CDR1 and CDR2: SNHLY and FYNNEI. The CDR3: CASSETEGAAQRHF. CDR3 bases: TGTGCCAGCAGTGAAACGGAGGGGGCTGCTCAGAGGCATTTT.

This clone was counted a single time. V and J are TRBV7-6 and TRBJ2-2; 10 bases match TRBD2. The V gene's germline CDR1 is SGHVS and CDR2 FNYEAQ. J was trimmed by 1 base and V by 4 bases; bases with no gene match: 6. The CDR3 consists of 17 residues. Here the CDR3 DNA reads TGTGCCAGCAGCTCCGACTTAGCGGGAGGGAACACCGGGGAGCTGTTTTTT. Translating gives CASSSDLAGGNTGELFF.

V and J are TRBV28 and TRBJ1-2; D not certain. Trimming took off 5 bases at V and 1 base at J, with 8 bases between the two ends. Germline assignment: CDR1 MDHEN and CDR2 SYDVKM. There are 13 residues in the CDR3. CDR3 region: CASSPPLNYGYTF. In DNA, the CDR3 is TGTGCCAGCAGTCCTCCCCTTAACTATGGCTACACCTTC.

The V gene is TRBV30, the J gene TRBJ1-6; D gene ambiguous. Germline-derived CDR1 and CDR2 are GTSNPN and SVGIG (reference sequence). Trimming took 3 bases from V and 4 from J, leaving 10 bases between them. This CDR3 comprises 14 residues. CDR3 DNA sequence: TGTGCCTGGAGCCCCGGCGGGTATAATTCACCCCTCCACTTT. It specifies CAWSPGGYNSPLHF. Together with reference TRBV30 and TRBJ1-6, the CDR3 gives the full variable domain: SQTIHQWPATLVQPVGSPLSLECTVEGTSNPNLYWYRQAAGRGLQLLFYSVGIGQISSEVPQNLSASRPQDRQFILSSKKLLLSDSGFYLCAWSPGGYNSPLHFGNGTRLTVT.

This clone was picked up a small number of times. The chain couples TRBV5-1 to TRBJ1-1; D gene unclear. CDR1 is SGHRS and CDR2 is YFSETQ in the germline V gene. This CDR3 contains 13 residues. Trimming removed 0 bases from V and 2 bases from J, with 5 bases in between. The CDR3 sequence: CASSLGVNTEAFF. The CDR3 DNA follows: TGCGCCAGCAGCTTGGGAGTTAACACTGAAGCTTTCTTT.

This clone was found once. The V gene is TRBV7-2, the J gene TRBJ2-3; D unresolved. CDR1 and CDR2 (germline): SGHTA, FQGNSA. Deletions cut 7 bases from V and 2 bases from J, with 13 bases between. This CDR3 spans 14 amino acids. This CDR3 is CASTQRSATDTQYF. In DNA, the CDR3 is TGTGCCAGCACCCAGAGGAGCGCCACAGATACGCAGTATTTT.

The rearrangement links TRBV6-1 to TRBJ2-7, with TRBD2 matching 9 bases. The CDR3 length is 18 residues. Trimming took 5 bases from V and 3 from J; bases not matched to a gene: 17. Germline V CDR1 and CDR2: MNHNS, SASEGT. CDR3 residues: CASSQESVFLAGNYEQYF. The DNA of the CDR3 is TGTGCCAGCAGTCAAGAATCGGTGTTTCTAGCGGGAAACTACGAGCAGTACTTC.

J is TRBJ2-1 and V is TRBV5-4; TRBD2 aligns across 9 bases. Germline-derived CDR1 and CDR2 are SGHNT and YYREEE (reference sequence). The length of the CDR3 is 15 residues. The trim removed 4 bases at V and 8 bases at J, leaving 10 bases unmatched. The CDR3 bases are TGTGCCAGCAGCCCCCCCTCGCGGGGGGGATATGAGCAGTTCTTC. Encoded protein: CASSPPSRGGYEQFF.

This chain connects TRBV25-1 to TRBJ2-2, with D perhaps TRBD1 (6 bases). V was shortened by 4 bases and J by 6 bases, with 15 bases between the two germline ends. There are 15 residues in the CDR3. Germline values: CDR1 MGHDK, CDR2 SYGVNS. This CDR3 is CASSGTAFVPGELFF. The CDR3 DNA reads TGTGCCAGCAGTGGGACAGCGTTTGTACCCGGGGAGCTGTTTTTT.

The chain couples TRBV15 to TRBJ1-1; 7 bases are a match to TRBD1. Germline values: CDR1 LNHNV, CDR2 YYDKDF (reference sequence). The CDR3 sequence is 14 residues long. V lost 0 bases to trimming and J lost 6 bases; unmatched junction nucleotides: 4. The CDR3 sequence: CATSRDQGEPEAFF. DNA of the CDR3: TGTGCCACCAGCAGAGACCAGGGGGAACCTGAAGCTTTCTTT.

The chain joins TRBV6-5 to TRBJ2-7, with TRBD2 matching 13 bases. The V gene's germline CDR1 is MNHEY and CDR2 SVGAGI. J gave up 5 bases and V 2 bases, and 6 bases lay outside the gene matches. The CDR3 loop spans 16 amino acids. CDR3 loop: CASSYTGLAGVHEQYF. CDR3 nucleotides: TGTGCCAGCAGTTACACTGGACTAGCGGGAGTTCACGAGCAGTACTTC.

DNA for the CDR3: TGCGCCAGCAGCTTGGATACAACTAATGAAAAACTGTTTTTT. Translating gives CASSLDTTNEKLFF. V gene TRBV5-1 combines with J gene TRBJ1-4; D gene ambiguous. The CDR3 is made up of 14 amino acids. V was trimmed by 0 bases and J by 0 bases, leaving 3 bases between them. Germline V CDR1 and CDR2: SGHRS, YFSETQ.

The V gene is TRBV15, the J gene TRBJ1-2, with a possible D match to TRBD1 (6 bases). Germline loops: CDR1 LNHNV, CDR2 YYDKDF (reference sequence). Trimming left V 0 bases short and J 4 bases short, with 18 bases between. The CDR3 consists of 17 residues. CDR3 amino acids: CATSRDRGGQSLYGYTF. CDR3 DNA sequence: TGTGCCACCAGCAGAGATAGGGGGGGACAATCCCTCTATGGCTACACCTTC.

This clone was picked up one time. This chain links TRBV7-2 with TRBJ2-5; TRBD2 agrees at 10 bases. This CDR3 region has 16 residues. CDR1 is SGHTA and CDR2 is FQGNSA in the germline V gene. V was pared by 3 bases and J by 2 bases, with 6 bases of the junction left unmatched. For the CDR3, the DNA is TGTGCCAGCAGCTTTGGCGGACTAGCGGTTCAAGAGACCCAGTACTTC. Amino acid sequence: CASSFGGLAVQETQYF.

CDR3 sequence reads: CASSYSVVPYEQYF. CDR3 DNA sequence: TGTGCCAGCAGTTACTCGGTAGTACCCTACGAGCAGTACTTC. The J gene is TRBJ2-7, the V gene TRBV6-6; D is ambiguous. Germline CDR1 reads MNHNY; CDR2 reads SVGAGI (reference sequence). The CDR3 length is 14 residues. V shed 0 bases and J shed 2 bases, with 8 bases lying between them.

This chain uses TRBV27 with TRBJ2-7; D is uncertain. The V and J ends lost 5 bases and 7 bases respectively, with 15 bases between them. CDR3 size: 13 residues. Germline V gives CDR1 MNHEY, CDR2 SMNVEV (reference sequence). The CDR3 DNA follows: TGTGCCAGCAGTCCGCCGGGTCCGGTTGAGCAGTACTTC. Residues: CASSPPGPVEQYF.

The rearrangement joins TRBV6-5 to TRBJ2-7, with a possible D match to TRBD2 (6 bases). V gave up 6 bases and J gave up 0 bases, with 15 bases separating them. CDR1 is MNHEY, CDR2 SVGAGI, per germline. The CDR3 loop spans 15 amino acids. CDR3 sequence reads: CASSRAGPYSYEQYF. As DNA, the CDR3 is TGTGCCAGCAGCCGGGCGGGACCTTACTCCTACGAGCAGTACTTC.

The chain couples TRBV4-3 to TRBJ2-7; 8 bases fit TRBD1. The trim removed 1 base at V and 1 base at J, leaving 12 bases unmatched. This CDR3 is built from 18 residues. The germline V gene has CDR1 LGHNA and CDR2 YSLEER. Written as DNA, the CDR3 is TGCGCCAGCAGCCAAGGAAGCCCTCTCACAGGGGGGTCCTACGAGCAGTACTTC. Its translation: CASSQGSPLTGGSYEQYF.

The rearrangement joins TRBV10-1 to TRBJ2-7; D is undetermined. The germline CDR1 and CDR2 sequences are WNHNN and SYGVQD (reference sequence). The length of the CDR3 is 13 residues. Between the trimmed V and J ends, which lost 2 bases and 2 bases, there was a span of 7 bases. Here the CDR3 DNA reads TGCGCCAGCAGTGAGCCGGGTACCTACGAGCAGTACTTC. Amino acids: CASSEPGTYEQYF.